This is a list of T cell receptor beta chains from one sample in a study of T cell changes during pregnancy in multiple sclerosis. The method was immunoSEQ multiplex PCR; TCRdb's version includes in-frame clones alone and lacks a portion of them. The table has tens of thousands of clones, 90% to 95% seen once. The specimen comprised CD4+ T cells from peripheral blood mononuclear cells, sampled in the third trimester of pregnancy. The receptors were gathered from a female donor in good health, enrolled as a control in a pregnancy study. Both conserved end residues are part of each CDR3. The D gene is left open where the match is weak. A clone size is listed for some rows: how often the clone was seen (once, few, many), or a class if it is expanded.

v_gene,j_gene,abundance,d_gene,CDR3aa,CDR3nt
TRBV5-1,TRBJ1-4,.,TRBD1,CASSLRTGVEKLFF,TGCGCCAGCAGCTTGCGTACAGGGGTTGAAAAACTGTTTTTT
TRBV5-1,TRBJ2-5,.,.,CASSLLSTQETQYF,TGCGCCAGCAGCTTGTTGTCTACGCAAGAGACCCAGTACTTC
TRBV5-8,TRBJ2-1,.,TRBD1,CASSSGQGFFEQFF,TGTGCCAGCAGCTCGGGACAGGGCTTTTTTGAGCAGTTCTTC
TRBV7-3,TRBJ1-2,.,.,CASSEGGNSRYGYTF,TGTGCCAGCAGCGAGGGGGGGAACAGCCGCTATGGCTACACCTTC
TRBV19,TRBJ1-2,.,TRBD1,CASSTTGTGSYGYTF,TGTGCCAGTAGTACGACCGGGACAGGGTCATATGGCTACACCTTC
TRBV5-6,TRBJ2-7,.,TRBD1,CASRRTGGLFYEQYF,TGTGCCAGCAGGCGGACAGGGGGCCTATTCTACGAGCAGTACTTC
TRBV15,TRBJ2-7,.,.,CATSRDATEFGEQYF,TGTGCCACCAGCAGAGATGCCACAGAATTTGGCGAGCAGTACTTC
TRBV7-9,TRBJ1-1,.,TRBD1,CASSWGTGGNTEAFF,TGTGCCAGCAGCTGGGGGACAGGGGGGAACACTGAAGCTTTCTTT
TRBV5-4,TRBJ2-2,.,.,CASSLMGTWELFF,TGTGCCAGCAGCTTGATGGGGACTTGGGAGCTGTTTTTT
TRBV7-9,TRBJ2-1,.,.,CASSLDLSHLEQFF,TGTGCCAGCAGCTTAGATCTATCCCATTTGGAGCAGTTCTTC
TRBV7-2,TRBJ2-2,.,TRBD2,CASISGRHTGELFF,TGTGCCAGCATTAGCGGGAGACACACCGGGGAGCTGTTTTTT
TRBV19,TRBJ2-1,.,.,CASNSWGTYNEQFF,TGTGCCAGTAATTCTTGGGGCACCTACAATGAGCAGTTCTTC
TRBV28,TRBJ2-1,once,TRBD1,CASSFSGTGINNEQFF,TGTGCCAGCAGTTTTTCCGGGACAGGGATCAACAATGAGCAGTTCTTC